The clone carrying this T cell receptor beta chain was picked up one time. Its antigen is not known. The CDR3 runs 16 residues. The ends lost 1 base at V and 5 bases at J; junction bases unmatched: 6. Looked up from germline, CDR1 is SGHTA and CDR2 is FQGNSA. While unrecorded immune exposures were likely, the donors were nominally healthy when sampled. The sample originates from a study of cytomegalovirus exposure and HLA in healthy donors. The PCR used 60 Vbeta and 13 Jbeta primers. Repertoires were generated with immunoSEQ multiplex PCR, while TCRdb's copy carries only in-frame clones and drops some. The top ten clones hold about a tenth of a sample with under 150,000 clones, 63% of them seen once. Whole-study findings and limits: Later analysis identified 17,000 or so TCR beta sequences associated with HLA alleles, using a false discovery rate threshold of 0.05. The study put some 160 TCR beta chains on its list as cytomegalovirus-associated.

V gene TRBV7-2 combines with J gene TRBJ2-3; 10 nucleotides match TRBD2. The clonotype originates from a man in his forties in good health and CMV-seropositive. Sequences were obtained from PBMCs. Here the CDR3 reads CASSLVPSGSLDTQYF. CDR3 nucleotide sequence: TGTGCCAGCAGCTTAGTTCCTAGCGGGAGTTTAGATACGCAGTATTTT.